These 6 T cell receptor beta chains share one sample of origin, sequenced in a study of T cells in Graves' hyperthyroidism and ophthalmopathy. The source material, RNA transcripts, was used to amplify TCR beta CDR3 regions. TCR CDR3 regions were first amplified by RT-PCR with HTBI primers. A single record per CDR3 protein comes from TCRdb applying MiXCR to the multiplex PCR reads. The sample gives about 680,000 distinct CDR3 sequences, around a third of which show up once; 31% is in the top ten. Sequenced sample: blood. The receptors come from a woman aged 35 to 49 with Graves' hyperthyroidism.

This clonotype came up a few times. The CDR3 spells CASSVEGRGNTEAFF. DNA for the CDR3: TGTGCCAGCAGCGTAGAAGGGAGGGGTAACACTGAAGCTTTCTTT. The J gene is TRBJ1-1, the V gene TRBV9; possible D gene TRBD1, 5 bases. Germline lookup yields CDR1 SGDLS and CDR2 YYNGEE. This CDR3 is 15 amino acids long. Trimming removed 0 bases from V and 2 bases from J, with 11 bases in between.

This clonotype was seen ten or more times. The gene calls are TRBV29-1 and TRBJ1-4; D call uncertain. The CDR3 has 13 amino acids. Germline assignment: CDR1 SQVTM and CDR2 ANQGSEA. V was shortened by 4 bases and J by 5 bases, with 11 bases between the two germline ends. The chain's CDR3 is CSVARQENEKLFF. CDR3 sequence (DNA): TGCAGCGTTGCAAGGCAGGAGAATGAAAAACTGTTTTTT.

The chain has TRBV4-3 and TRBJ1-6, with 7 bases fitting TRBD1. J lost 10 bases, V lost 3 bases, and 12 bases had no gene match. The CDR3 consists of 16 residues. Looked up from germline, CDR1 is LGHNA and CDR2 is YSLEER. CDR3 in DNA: TGCGCCAGCAGCCATTCCAGGGGGGGATTCGGCTCACCCCTCCACTTT. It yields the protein CASSHSRGGFGSPLHF.

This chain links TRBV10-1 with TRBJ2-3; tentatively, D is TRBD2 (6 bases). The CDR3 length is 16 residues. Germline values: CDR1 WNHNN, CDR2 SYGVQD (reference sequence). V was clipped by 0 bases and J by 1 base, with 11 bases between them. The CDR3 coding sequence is TGCGCCAGCAGTGAGTCGGCGGCTAGCGGCACAGATACGCAGTATTTT. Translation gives CASSESAASGTDTQYF.

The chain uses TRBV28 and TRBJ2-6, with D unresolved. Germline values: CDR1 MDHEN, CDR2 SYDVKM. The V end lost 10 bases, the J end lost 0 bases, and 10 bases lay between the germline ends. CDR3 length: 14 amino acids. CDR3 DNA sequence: TGTGCCATCATCGCGAACTCTGGGGCCAACGTCCTGACTTTC. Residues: CAIIANSGANVLTF.

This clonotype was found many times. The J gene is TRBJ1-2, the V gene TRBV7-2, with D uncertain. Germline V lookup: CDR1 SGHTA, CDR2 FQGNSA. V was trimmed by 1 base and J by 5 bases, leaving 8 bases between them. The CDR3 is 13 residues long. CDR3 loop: CASSLVRAYGYTF. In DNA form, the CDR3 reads TGTGCCAGCAGCTTAGTCCGGGCGTATGGCTACACCTTC.